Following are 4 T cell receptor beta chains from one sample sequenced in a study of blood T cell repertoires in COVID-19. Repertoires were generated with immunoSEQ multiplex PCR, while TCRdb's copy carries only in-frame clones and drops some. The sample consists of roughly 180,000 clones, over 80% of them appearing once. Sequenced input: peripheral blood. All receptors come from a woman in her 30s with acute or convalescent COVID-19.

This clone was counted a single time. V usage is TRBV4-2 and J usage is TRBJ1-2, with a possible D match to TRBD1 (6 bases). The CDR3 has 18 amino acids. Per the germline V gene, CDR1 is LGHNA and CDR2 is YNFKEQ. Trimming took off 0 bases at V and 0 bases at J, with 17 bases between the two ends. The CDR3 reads CASSQDRIGQTTNYGYTF. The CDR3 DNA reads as TGTGCCAGCAGCCAAGATCGAATCGGACAGACCACTAACTATGGCTACACCTTC.

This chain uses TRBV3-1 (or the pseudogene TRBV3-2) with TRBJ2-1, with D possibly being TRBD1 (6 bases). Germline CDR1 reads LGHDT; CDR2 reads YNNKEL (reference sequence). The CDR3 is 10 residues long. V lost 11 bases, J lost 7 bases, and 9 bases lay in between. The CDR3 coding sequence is TGTGCCCCAGGGGAGAATGAGCAGTTCTTC. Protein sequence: CAPGENEQFF.

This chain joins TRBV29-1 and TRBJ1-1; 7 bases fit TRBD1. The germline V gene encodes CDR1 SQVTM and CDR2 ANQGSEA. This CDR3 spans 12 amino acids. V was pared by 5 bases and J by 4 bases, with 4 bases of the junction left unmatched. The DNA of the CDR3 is TGCAGCGTTTCAACAGGGGCCACTGAAGCTTTCTTT. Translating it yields CSVSTGATEAFF.

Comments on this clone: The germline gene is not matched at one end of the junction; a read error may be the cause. The CDR3 spells CAGSLGGANVLTF. CDR3 sequence (DNA): TGTGCCGGCAGTTTGGGAGGAGCCAACGTCCTGACTTTC. The chain links TRBV12-3 or TRBV12-4 to TRBJ2-6, with a weak D call TRBD2 (6 bases). The CDR3 sequence is 13 residues long.